The source of this T cell receptor beta chain is a study of graft-versus-host responses after intestinal transplantation. As for the study in general: The study gave all recipients anti-thymocyte globulin induction, then tacrolimus and steroids for about 3 years. Findings and limits, study-wide: Present in recipient marrow, GvH clones included some that appeared first in ileum or blood. Individuals who had graft-donor T cell macrochimerism had allografts that showed high graft-versus-host to host-versus-graft clonal ratios.

Details on this clone: Its antigen remains unknown.

CDR1 and CDR2 (germline): MNHEY, SVGAGI. The ends were cut back, 5 bases at V and 0 bases at J, with 10 bases in the middle. This CDR3 has 14 amino acids. Data came from immunoSEQ multiplex PCR; TCRdb stores just in-frame clones and leaves some out. Altogether 80,000 or so clones are present, approximately 92% being singletons, with the ten largest covering around 0.69%. The sequencing here drew on PBMCs, taken 98 days after intestinal transplantation. V usage is TRBV6-5 and J usage is TRBJ1-2; D is ambiguous. The sequence came from a human patient who received an intestinal transplant, so some T cells may come from the graft donor. CDR3 DNA: TGTGCCAGCAGTGATGGGATTGCTAACTATGGCTACACCTTC. This sequence encodes CASSDGIANYGYTF.